Listed below are T cell receptor beta chains from one sample, sequenced in a study of T cells in Graves' hyperthyroidism and ophthalmopathy. TCRdb reanalysed the multiplex PCR reads using MiXCR and keeps one entry per CDR3 protein. The table records a few hundred thousand distinct CDR3 sequences, 25% of them present only once. Sequences were obtained from blood. The receptors come from a man aged 50-59 years with Graves' hyperthyroidism. CDR3s include the opening cysteine and the closing phenylalanine or tryptophan. Fields, in order: J gene, D gene, clone size, V gene, CDR3 DNA, CDR3 protein. D genes are given only for firm matches. Part of the rows lack a size; the others show once, few, many or a class for expanded clones.

j_gene: TRBJ1-5; d_gene: TRBD1; abundance: once; v_gene: TRBV9; CDR3nt: TGTGCCAGCAGCCCTGGGACAGGGAGAGGACAGCCCCAGCATTTT; CDR3aa: CASSPGTGRGQPQHF
j_gene: TRBJ2-1; d_gene: NA; abundance: few; v_gene: TRBV24-1; CDR3nt: TGTGCCACCAGTGATCCCACGGCCGCATTGAAGTCCTACAATGAGCAGTTCTTC; CDR3aa: CATSDPTAALKSYNEQFF
j_gene: TRBJ1-1; d_gene: NA; abundance: NA; v_gene: TRBV5-4; CDR3nt: TGTGCCAGCAGCTTAAGCAGACGGAACACTGAAGCTTTCTTT; CDR3aa: CASSLSRRNTEAFF
j_gene: TRBJ2-1; d_gene: TRBD1; abundance: NA; v_gene: TRBV12-5; CDR3nt: TGTGCTAGTGGCTTCGGGACAGGTGTGAATGAGCAGTTCTTC; CDR3aa: CASGFGTGVNEQFF
j_gene: TRBJ2-1; d_gene: TRBD1; abundance: NA; v_gene: TRBV24-1; CDR3nt: TGTGCCACCAGTGACACCGACAGGGAAGTCAACAATGAGCAGTTCTTC; CDR3aa: CATSDTDREVNNEQFF
j_gene: TRBJ2-4; d_gene: TRBD1; abundance: NA; v_gene: TRBV7-2; CDR3nt: TGTGCCAGCAGCCGACAGGGGGCGAGCAAAAACATTCAGTACTTC; CDR3aa: CASSRQGASKNIQYF
j_gene: TRBJ2-2; d_gene: TRBD2; abundance: few; v_gene: TRBV6-1; CDR3nt: TGTGCCAGCAGTTGGACTAGCGGGAGCTTAACCGGGGAGCTGTTTTTT; CDR3aa: CASSWTSGSLTGELFF
j_gene: TRBJ2-1; d_gene: NA; abundance: NA; v_gene: TRBV27; CDR3nt: TGTGCCAGCAGCAAACGGGAGAACTACAATGAGCAGTTCTTC; CDR3aa: CASSKRENYNEQFF
j_gene: TRBJ1-3; d_gene: NA; abundance: once; v_gene: TRBV7-9; CDR3nt: TGTGCCAGCAGCCGACCGGGCTCTGGAAACACCATATATTTT; CDR3aa: CASSRPGSGNTIYF
j_gene: TRBJ2-7; d_gene: TRBD1; abundance: many; v_gene: TRBV27; CDR3nt: TGTGCCAGCAGTCTTACAGGGGATCGGCAGTACTTC; CDR3aa: CASSLTGDRQYF
j_gene: TRBJ2-7; d_gene: TRBD2; abundance: NA; v_gene: TRBV7-2; CDR3nt: TGTGCCAGCAGCCAGACTAGCGCGGGATCCTACGAGCAGTACTTC; CDR3aa: CASSQTSAGSYEQYF
j_gene: TRBJ2-1; d_gene: TRBD1; abundance: NA; v_gene: TRBV2; CDR3nt: TGTGCCAGCAGTCCAAGGACAGGGGGCGACGGGAGTTCCAATGAGCAGTTCTTC; CDR3aa: CASSPRTGGDGSSNEQFF
j_gene: TRBJ2-5; d_gene: NA; abundance: few; v_gene: TRBV18; CDR3nt: TGTGCCAGCTCACGCAACTCTATAACAGCAAAGCAAGAGACCCAGTACTTC; CDR3aa: CASSRNSITAKQETQYF
j_gene: TRBJ2-7; d_gene: NA; abundance: NA; v_gene: TRBV5-1; CDR3nt: TGCGCCAGCAGCTTGGAAGGGGGGGGGGACGGCGAGCAGTACTTC; CDR3aa: CASSLEGGGDGEQYF
j_gene: TRBJ2-5; d_gene: NA; abundance: NA; v_gene: TRBV7-2; CDR3nt: TGTGCCAGCAGCTTAGCGGCGGTGGTAGGCCAAGAGACCCAGTACTTC; CDR3aa: CASSLAAVVGQETQYF
j_gene: TRBJ1-2; d_gene: NA; abundance: few; v_gene: TRBV28; CDR3nt: TGTGCCAGCTGGGGCCCGAGTGGGGGGATTGGGTATGGCTACACCTTC; CDR3aa: CASWGPSGGIGYGYTF
j_gene: TRBJ2-1; d_gene: NA; abundance: NA; v_gene: TRBV28; CDR3nt: TGTGCCAGCGGGACGGTGGGCACCAATGAGCAGTTCTTC; CDR3aa: CASGTVGTNEQFF
j_gene: TRBJ2-7; d_gene: TRBD1; abundance: many; v_gene: TRBV28; CDR3nt: TGTGCCAGCAGTTTGGGACAGGGGGCAGGGTACGAGCAGTACTTC; CDR3aa: CASSLGQGAGYEQYF
j_gene: TRBJ2-3; d_gene: NA; abundance: NA; v_gene: TRBV11-3; CDR3nt: TGTGCCAGCAGCCCAGCTAGCGCCCGTACGCAGTATTTT; CDR3aa: CASSPASARTQYF
j_gene: TRBJ2-5; d_gene: TRBD1; abundance: NA; v_gene: TRBV15; CDR3nt: TGTGCCACCAGCAAATACAGGGGGCGGGAGACCCAGTACTTC; CDR3aa: CATSKYRGRETQYF
j_gene: TRBJ2-2; d_gene: NA; abundance: many; v_gene: TRBV12-3/TRBV12-4; CDR3nt: TGTGCCAGCAGTGCCCGACAGTTCACCGGGGAGCTGTTTTTT; CDR3aa: CASSARQFTGELFF
j_gene: TRBJ1-2; d_gene: TRBD1; abundance: many; v_gene: TRBV10-3; CDR3nt: TGTGCCATCAGTGAACTCCAGGGGGCGGACGGCTACACCTTC; CDR3aa: CAISELQGADGYTF
j_gene: TRBJ1-3; d_gene: NA; abundance: NA; v_gene: TRBV28; CDR3nt: TGTGCCAGCGCAACCCAACCTGGTGGAAACACCATATATTTT; CDR3aa: CASATQPGGNTIYF
j_gene: TRBJ1-2; d_gene: TRBD1; abundance: NA; v_gene: TRBV2; CDR3nt: TGTGCCAGCAGTCCCCGGGACAGAAACTATGGCTACACCTTC; CDR3aa: CASSPRDRNYGYTF
j_gene: TRBJ2-1; d_gene: NA; abundance: NA; v_gene: TRBV11-3; CDR3nt: TGTGCCAGCAGCAGCGGCAGAGTTAGCTCCTACAATGAGCAGTTCTTC; CDR3aa: CASSSGRVSSYNEQFF
j_gene: TRBJ2-1; d_gene: NA; abundance: NA; v_gene: TRBV11-2; CDR3nt: TGTGCCAGCAGCTTAGGCCTAACACCCTCCTACAATGAGCAGTTCTTC; CDR3aa: CASSLGLTPSYNEQFF
j_gene: TRBJ1-5; d_gene: TRBD1; abundance: NA; v_gene: TRBV18; CDR3nt: TGTGCCAGCTCGGCACCGGGACAGGGGGAGAAGCCCCAGCATTTT; CDR3aa: CASSAPGQGEKPQHF
j_gene: TRBJ2-1; d_gene: NA; abundance: NA; v_gene: TRBV20-1; CDR3nt: TGCAGTGCTAGAGGGCCGCCGGAAGAGCAGTTCTTC; CDR3aa: CSARGPPEEQFF
j_gene: TRBJ2-7; d_gene: TRBD2; abundance: NA; v_gene: TRBV12-5; CDR3nt: TGTGGCAGCAGCGGTAGCGGGGTGCGTCTCTACGAGCAGTACTTC; CDR3aa: CGSSGSGVRLYEQYF
j_gene: TRBJ2-1; d_gene: NA; abundance: once; v_gene: TRBV19; CDR3nt: TGTGCCAGTAGCTCGGACCACGCCGAGGGGTTCTTC; CDR3aa: CASSSDHAEGFF
j_gene: TRBJ2-5; d_gene: NA; abundance: NA; v_gene: TRBV20-1; CDR3nt: TGCAGTGCTAGAGATTTGGACGGGCGCGTTCACGGGACCCAGTACTTC; CDR3aa: CSARDLDGRVHGTQYF
j_gene: TRBJ2-2; d_gene: TRBD1; abundance: NA; v_gene: TRBV12-3/TRBV12-4; CDR3nt: TGTGCCAGCAGATACCGGGACAGGGGGCCCGGGGAGCTGTTTTTT; CDR3aa: CASRYRDRGPGELFF
j_gene: TRBJ2-7; d_gene: NA; abundance: NA; v_gene: TRBV3-1; CDR3nt: TGTGCCAGCAGCCAAGAACCGGGAGCCAACGAGCAGTACTTC; CDR3aa: CASSQEPGANEQYF
j_gene: TRBJ2-6; d_gene: NA; abundance: many; v_gene: TRBV2; CDR3nt: TGTGCCAGCAGTATAAACCCGGCTGGGGCCAACGTCCTGACTTTC; CDR3aa: CASSINPAGANVLTF
j_gene: TRBJ2-1; d_gene: TRBD2; abundance: NA; v_gene: TRBV12-3/TRBV12-4; CDR3nt: TGTGCCAGCAGCTCCTGGGAGGGAGACGATGAGCAGTTCTTC; CDR3aa: CASSSWEGDDEQFF
j_gene: TRBJ2-1; d_gene: TRBD2; abundance: many; v_gene: TRBV2; CDR3nt: TGTGCCAGCAGTGGCCAGCGGGGGGCCTACAATGAGCAGTTCTTC; CDR3aa: CASSGQRGAYNEQFF
j_gene: TRBJ2-2; d_gene: NA; abundance: NA; v_gene: TRBV3-1; CDR3nt: TGTGCCAGCAGCCAAGTGTCGGTCGGGGAGCTGTTTTTT; CDR3aa: CASSQVSVGELFF
j_gene: TRBJ2-1; d_gene: NA; abundance: NA; v_gene: TRBV5-1; CDR3nt: TGCGCCAGCAGCTCTAGCATTTCCTACATTGAGCAGTTCTTC; CDR3aa: CASSSSISYIEQFF
j_gene: TRBJ2-1; d_gene: NA; abundance: NA; v_gene: TRBV20-1; CDR3nt: TGCAGTGTTTTTACAGATCATGAGCAGTTCTTC; CDR3aa: CSVFTDHEQFF